The next 26 T cell receptor beta chains were all read from a single sample in a study of shared clonotypes between healthy human individuals. Data came from immunoSEQ multiplex PCR; TCRdb stores just in-frame clones and leaves some out. The sample has millions of clones, 85% to 95% seen once. CD45RO-negative CD8 cells positively selected for CCR7 made up the naive population, which excluded terminally differentiated effector memory CD45RA+ cells. The sequenced material came from naive CD8+ T cells sorted from blood. The receptors shown here come from a man younger than 35 in good health.

This chain connects TRBV4-3 to TRBJ2-1, with 7 bases fitting TRBD1. The trim removed 0 bases at V and 4 bases at J, leaving 9 bases unmatched. The CDR3 has 17 amino acids. CDR1 is LGHNA, CDR2 YSLEER, per germline. For the CDR3, the DNA is TGCGCCAGCAGCCAAGAAGGACCAGGGACAGAGTACAATGAGCAGTTCTTC. It codes for CASSQEGPGTEYNEQFF.

V and J are TRBV6-5 and TRBJ2-2; D unclear. CDR1 is MNHEY, CDR2 SVGAGI, per germline. V shed 4 bases and J shed 2 bases, with 8 bases lying between them. There are 14 residues in the CDR3. The CDR3 here is CASSWLENTGELFF. CDR3 nucleotide sequence: TGTGCCAGCAGTTGGCTAGAAAACACCGGGGAGCTGTTTTTT.

This sequence joins TRBV7-9 and TRBJ2-4; 8 nucleotides align to TRBD1. The J segment lost 7 bases and the V segment lost 4 bases, leaving 15 bases of the junction unmatched. The CDR3 length is 17 residues. CDR1 SEHNR and CDR2 FQNEAQ come from the germline V gene (reference sequence). The CDR3 protein is CASSYPGTGVVSNIQYF. The CDR3 coding sequence is TGTGCCAGCAGCTACCCCGGGACAGGCGTAGTATCTAACATTCAGTACTTC.

The chain joins TRBV29-1 to TRBJ2-7, with unresolved D. The CDR3 runs to 13 residues. Germline V gene data show CDR1 as SQVTM and CDR2 as ANQGSEA. Trimming removed 4 bases at V and 3 bases at J, with 13 bases between. CDR3 in amino acids: CSVVGGADYEQYF. DNA of the CDR3: TGCAGCGTTGTAGGTGGAGCAGACTACGAGCAGTACTTC.

This chain's CDR3 is CANCSGSYEQYF. The CDR3 DNA sequence: TGTGCCAATTGTAGCGGGAGCTACGAGCAGTACTTC. The chain links TRBV19 to TRBJ2-7, with 9 nucleotides matching TRBD2. Germline values: CDR1 LNHDA, CDR2 SQIVND (reference sequence). The CDR3 is 12 amino acids. J gave up 3 bases and V 10 bases, and 4 bases lay outside the gene matches.

In this sample, this clone turned up a few times. The chain employs TRBV27 and TRBJ1-5; D unclear. Germline lookup yields CDR1 MNHEY and CDR2 SMNVEV (reference sequence). CDR3 length: 12 amino acids. V lost 5 bases, J lost 6 bases, and 8 bases lay in between. CDR3 in DNA: TGTGCCAGCAGTGAAGGCGGTCAGCCCCAGCATTTT. Translation: CASSEGGQPQHF.

The chain links TRBV9 to TRBJ1-2; 10 bases map to TRBD1. Germline V gives CDR1 SGDLS, CDR2 YYNGEE. V dropped 3 bases and J dropped 7; count of bases not matched to a gene: 3. The CDR3 has 13 residues. The CDR3 coding sequence is TGTGCCAGCAGCGATCGGACAGGGGGTGGCTACACCTTC. The encoded protein is CASSDRTGGGYTF.

This chain uses TRBV18 with TRBJ2-7; D is possibly TRBD1 (5 bases). The CDR3 consists of 15 residues. The ends were cut back, 3 bases at V and 2 bases at J, with 14 bases in the middle. Germline CDR1 reads KGHSH; CDR2 reads LQKENI. The CDR3 DNA follows: TGTGCCAGCTCACCGCCCCCAGACAGCGCCTACGAGCAGTACTTC. Protein: CASSPPPDSAYEQYF.

The chain is built from TRBV19 and TRBJ2-2; D is possibly TRBD2 (6 bases). The CDR3 covers 15 residues. Trimming shortened V by 2 bases and J by 7 bases, and 14 bases separated the two germline ends. Per the germline V gene, CDR1 is LNHDA and CDR2 is SQIVND (reference sequence). CDR3 in amino acids: CASSIWGPGDGELFF. In DNA, the CDR3 is TGTGCCAGTAGTATATGGGGACCGGGAGACGGGGAGCTGTTTTTT.

Of note for this clone: The sample holds other DNA sequences that translate to the same CDR3. The chain joins TRBV4-1 to TRBJ2-2, with TRBD2 as a possible D gene (6 bases). Trimming pared 2 bases from V and 5 bases from J, leaving 9 bases between. The V gene's germline CDR1 is MGHRA and CDR2 YSYEKL. The CDR3 runs 14 residues. The DNA for the CDR3 is TGCGCCAGCAGCCAACGGGACTTGACCGGGGAGCTGTTTTTT. This translates into CASSQRDLTGELFF.

The chain carries TRBV5-6 and TRBJ1-2; 8 bases match TRBD1. V trimming: 4 bases; J trimming: 5 bases; junction bases outside the gene matches: 7. The CDR3 runs to 14 residues. Germline V gives CDR1 SGHDT, CDR2 YYEEEE. The CDR3: CASSPGTGWYGYTF. CDR3 DNA: TGTGCCAGCAGCCCCGGGACAGGCTGGTATGGCTACACCTTC.

V usage is TRBV29-1 and J usage is TRBJ1-2; 8 bases are a match to TRBD1. J was trimmed by 7 bases and V by 4 bases; bases with no gene match: 2. This CDR3 comprises 11 residues. Germline CDR1 reads SQVTM; CDR2 reads ANQGSEA. CDR3 sequence (DNA): TGCAGCGTTGGACAGGGGCTTGGCTACACCTTC. Protein sequence: CSVGQGLGYTF.

For this clone: Other DNA sequences in this sample translate to the same CDR3. This sequence joins TRBV27 and TRBJ1-2; D gene unclear. V was shortened by 3 bases and J by 8 bases, with 13 bases between the two germline ends. The CDR3 loop spans 13 amino acids. Germline CDR1 MNHEY, CDR2 SMNVEV (reference sequence). The CDR3 DNA sequence: TGTGCCAGCAGTTTGTCTGGGGTCGACGGCTACACCTTC. Its translation is CASSLSGVDGYTF.

On this clone itself: Other DNA sequences in the sample encode the same CDR3. The rearrangement links TRBV5-6 to TRBJ1-3; no clear D. V was pared by 1 base and J by 4 bases, with 9 bases between. Germline V gene lookup returns CDR1 SGHDT and CDR2 YYEEEE. The CDR3 totals 14 residues. The CDR3 here is CASSLPSSGNTIYF. CDR3 nucleotides: TGTGCCAGCAGCTTGCCCAGCTCAGGAAACACCATATATTTT.

In the case of this clone: This same CDR3 is encoded by further DNA sequences in the sample. J is TRBJ1-1 and V is TRBV9; D is undetermined. Germline CDR1 SGDLS, CDR2 YYNGEE. V lost 0 bases and J 3 bases, leaving 6 bases between the germline ends. CDR3 length: 13 residues. This CDR3 reads CASSVERDTEAFF. The CDR3 DNA reads TGTGCCAGCAGCGTAGAGAGGGACACTGAAGCTTTCTTT.

V gene TRBV19 combines with J gene TRBJ1-6; TRBD1 might be the D (5 bases). CDR3 length equals 13 residues. Trimming pared 5 bases from V and 9 bases from J, leaving 11 bases between. Germline V gene data show CDR1 as LNHDA and CDR2 as SQIVND (reference sequence). CDR3 sequence reads: CASSSAGLSPLHF. The CDR3 bases are TGTGCCAGTAGTTCGGCGGGGCTTTCACCCCTCCACTTT.

The chain recombines TRBV6-5 with TRBJ1-2; D remains ambiguous. Germline CDR1 reads MNHEY; CDR2 reads SVGAGI. The CDR3 totals 13 residues. V lost 2 bases, J lost 7 bases, and 11 bases lay in between. The CDR3 coding sequence is TGTGCCAGCAGTTACACGGCATTGGGTGGCTACACCTTC. Its translation: CASSYTALGGYTF.

This chain joins TRBV11-2 and TRBJ2-5; D is possibly TRBD1 (5 bases). The germline V gene has CDR1 SGHAT and CDR2 FQNNGV. Trimming shortened V by 3 bases and J by 5 bases, and 16 bases separated the two germline ends. The CDR3 is made up of 15 amino acids. The CDR3 bases are TGTGCCAGCAGCTTCCACTCAGGGTTGGAGGAGACCCAGTACTTC. This encodes CASSFHSGLEETQYF. Variable domain in full (rest from reference TRBV11-2 and TRBJ2-5): EAGVAQSPRYKIIEKRQSVAFWCNPISGHATLYWYQQILGQGPKLLIQFQNNGVVDDSQLPKDRFSAERLKGVDSTLKIQPAKLEDSAVYLCASSFHSGLEETQYFGPGTRLLVL.

The chain uses TRBV6-5 and TRBJ2-5; D unclear. This CDR3 has 13 amino acids. Looked up from germline, CDR1 is MNHEY and CDR2 is SVGAGI. The V end was cut by 2 bases, the J end by 4 bases, with 8 bases between. The CDR3 DNA follows: TGTGCCAGCAGTTACACCTACGGAGAGACCCAGTACTTC. Protein sequence: CASSYTYGETQYF.

The chain employs TRBV19 and TRBJ2-7; D is unresolved. CDR1 is LNHDA, CDR2 SQIVND, per germline (reference sequence). This CDR3 contains 13 residues. V was trimmed by 0 bases and J by 3 bases, leaving 6 bases between them. The CDR3 bases are TGTGCCAGTAGTATAGATGGGGACTACGAGCAGTACTTC. Amino acid sequence: CASSIDGDYEQYF.

The V call is TRBV7-9, the J call TRBJ2-3; D gene uncertain. The CDR3 runs 16 residues. Germline assignment: CDR1 SEHNR and CDR2 FQNEAQ (reference sequence). Trimming pared 1 base from V and 0 bases from J, leaving 11 bases between. The CDR3 loop reads CASSLVAVTSTDTQYF. The CDR3 region has the DNA TGTGCCAGCAGCTTAGTTGCGGTCACTAGCACAGATACGCAGTATTTT.

V gene TRBV5-8 combines with J gene TRBJ1-1, with D tentatively TRBD1 (5 bases). This CDR3 comprises 14 residues. V was shortened by 2 bases and J by 5 bases, with 13 bases between the two germline ends. Germline V gene lookup returns CDR1 SGHTS and CDR2 YDEGEE. Here the CDR3 DNA reads TGTGCCAGCAGCTTTTTGGGGGGAGGAACTGAAGCTTTCTTT. It yields the protein CASSFLGGGTEAFF.

The CDR3 DNA reads TGTGCCAGTAGTATCGGGGGAGGCGGCGGCGGGGAGCAGTACTTC. Amino acid sequence: CASSIGGGGGGEQYF. This rearrangement joins TRBV19 to TRBJ2-7; possibly TRBD2 for D (6 bases). The germline V gene has CDR1 LNHDA and CDR2 SQIVND (reference sequence). CDR3 length equals 15 residues. V shed 3 bases and J shed 7 bases, with 19 bases lying between them.

CDR3 protein: CASSQVAGSEQYF. CDR3 coding DNA: TGCGCCAGCAGCCAAGTGGCGGGGAGCGAGCAGTACTTC. The rearrangement links TRBV4-1 to TRBJ2-7, with a possible D match to TRBD2 (6 bases). The CDR3 is 13 amino acids. CDR1 is MGHRA and CDR2 is YSYEKL in the germline V gene. Trimming removed 1 base from V and 6 bases from J, with 10 bases in between.

The genes are TRBV11-2 and TRBJ1-1; D ambiguous. The CDR3 length is 14 residues. Germline loops: CDR1 SGHAT, CDR2 FQNNGV. The V and J ends lost 0 bases and 1 base respectively, with 6 bases between them. The CDR3 spells CASSLEGENTEAFF. For the CDR3, the DNA is TGTGCCAGCAGCTTAGAAGGTGAGAACACTGAAGCTTTCTTT.

The chain couples TRBV27 to TRBJ2-7; D remains ambiguous. The CDR3 runs 15 residues. Trimming pared 2 bases from V and 5 bases from J, leaving 16 bases between. Germline CDR1 reads MNHEY; CDR2 reads SMNVEV (reference sequence). The CDR3 loop reads CASSLGRYRPNEQYF. CDR3 nucleotides: TGTGCCAGCAGTTTAGGAAGGTACCGCCCCAACGAGCAGTACTTC.